Listed below are T cell receptor beta chains from one sample, sequenced in a study of blood T cell repertoires in COVID-19. Sequencing used immunoSEQ multiplex PCR; TCRdb keeps in-frame clones, though not all of them. The table lists approximately 300,000 clones, around 87% of them singletons, with about 3.9% in the top ten. Material: peripheral blood. The receptors come from a woman in her forties or fifties with active or convalescent COVID-19. CDR3s include the opening cysteine and the closing phenylalanine or tryptophan. The order of the fields is clone size, D gene, J gene, V gene, CDR3 DNA, CDR3 protein. The D gene is left open where the match is weak. Size values are once, few and many counts, or a class for expanded clones, and some rows have none.

abundance: -
d_gene: -
j_gene: TRBJ1-1
v_gene: TRBV27
CDR3nt: TGTGCCAGCAGTTTTACCAGGGGGAACACTGAAGCTTTCTTT
CDR3aa: CASSFTRGNTEAFF

abundance: -
d_gene: TRBD2
j_gene: TRBJ2-1
v_gene: TRBV27
CDR3nt: TGTGCCAGCACCGACCATGAGGGACTAGCGACGAACAATGAGCAGTTCTTC
CDR3aa: CASTDHEGLATNNEQFF

abundance: -
d_gene: TRBD1
j_gene: TRBJ2-2
v_gene: TRBV11-3
CDR3nt: TGTGCCAGCAGCACCACGACAGGGGGGCCCGGGGAGCTGTTTTTT
CDR3aa: CASSTTTGGPGELFF

abundance: -
d_gene: -
j_gene: TRBJ1-5
v_gene: TRBV12-3/TRBV12-4
CDR3nt: TGTGCCAGCAGTTTTAGGAGGGATCAGCCCCAGCATTTT
CDR3aa: CASSFRRDQPQHF

abundance: -
d_gene: TRBD1
j_gene: TRBJ2-4
v_gene: TRBV7-8
CDR3nt: TGTGCCAGCAGCTTAAATCAGGGGGCAGGCATTCAGTACTTC
CDR3aa: CASSLNQGAGIQYF

abundance: -
d_gene: -
j_gene: TRBJ2-7
v_gene: TRBV4-3
CDR3nt: TGCGCCAGCAGCCAGGCCTGGGCCAGGGGATACGAGCAGTACTTC
CDR3aa: CASSQAWARGYEQYF

abundance: -
d_gene: -
j_gene: TRBJ2-7
v_gene: TRBV10-2
CDR3nt: TGCGCCAGCAGTGAGCCAGGGGAGCGCTCCTACGAGCAGTACTTC
CDR3aa: CASSEPGERSYEQYF

abundance: -
d_gene: -
j_gene: TRBJ1-1
v_gene: TRBV30
CDR3nt: TGTGCCTGGAGCCCACAGGAGAACACTGAAGCTTTCTTT
CDR3aa: CAWSPQENTEAFF

abundance: -
d_gene: -
j_gene: TRBJ1-1
v_gene: TRBV19
CDR3nt: TGTGCCAGTAGTATCGAAGCGGGGGCCGAAGCTTTCTTT
CDR3aa: CASSIEAGAEAFF

abundance: -
d_gene: TRBD1
j_gene: TRBJ2-2
v_gene: TRBV19
CDR3nt: TGTGCCAGTAGTGCCGACAGGGGGCTCACCGGGGAGCTGTTTTTT
CDR3aa: CASSADRGLTGELFF

abundance: -
d_gene: TRBD2
j_gene: TRBJ2-5
v_gene: TRBV4-1
CDR3nt: TGCGCCAGCAGCCAAACAGGACTAGCGGGAGAGACCCAGTACTTC
CDR3aa: CASSQTGLAGETQYF

abundance: -
d_gene: -
j_gene: TRBJ2-7
v_gene: TRBV4-2
CDR3nt: TGTGCCAGCAGCCAAGAGGGGGTAGCGGAGTCCTACGAGCAGTACTTC
CDR3aa: CASSQEGVAESYEQYF

abundance: -
d_gene: TRBD1
j_gene: TRBJ2-7
v_gene: TRBV5-1
CDR3nt: TGCGCCAGCAGCCGGGACAGGAACTACGAGCAGTACTTC
CDR3aa: CASSRDRNYEQYF

abundance: -
d_gene: -
j_gene: TRBJ2-7
v_gene: TRBV3-1/TRBV3-2
CDR3nt: TGTGCCAGCAGTTCGAGTTCCGGCTCCTACGAGCAGTACTTC
CDR3aa: CASSSSSGSYEQYF

abundance: -
d_gene: -
j_gene: TRBJ2-7
v_gene: TRBV7-2
CDR3nt: TGTGCCAGCAGCTTAGACGGAGCAGGGCGAGACGAGCAGTACTTC
CDR3aa: CASSLDGAGRDEQYF

abundance: -
d_gene: TRBD1
j_gene: TRBJ1-6
v_gene: TRBV9
CDR3nt: TGTGCCAGCAGCGCCGGACAGGGGGGGAATTCACCCCTCCACTTT
CDR3aa: CASSAGQGGNSPLHF

abundance: -
d_gene: -
j_gene: TRBJ1-1
v_gene: TRBV30
CDR3nt: TGTGCCTGGACCAGGCAGGGTTGGGACACTGAAGCTTTCTTT
CDR3aa: CAWTRQGWDTEAFF

abundance: -
d_gene: TRBD1
j_gene: TRBJ1-1
v_gene: TRBV4-3
CDR3nt: TGCGCCAGCAGAGGACAGGGGGCGTATACTGAAGCTTTCTTT
CDR3aa: CASRGQGAYTEAFF

abundance: -
d_gene: -
j_gene: TRBJ2-2
v_gene: TRBV12-3/TRBV12-4
CDR3nt: TGTGCCTCTCGGAATCGAGGGAACGGGGAGCTGTTTTTT
CDR3aa: CASRNRGNGELFF

abundance: -
d_gene: -
j_gene: TRBJ1-1
v_gene: TRBV5-6
CDR3nt: TGTGCCAGCAGCTTGGTTGGGCAGACTGAAGCTTTCTTT
CDR3aa: CASSLVGQTEAFF

abundance: -
d_gene: TRBD1
j_gene: TRBJ2-1
v_gene: TRBV19
CDR3nt: TGTGCCAGTAGTATAGAGGGGACAGGTTCCCACAATGAGCAGTTCTTC
CDR3aa: CASSIEGTGSHNEQFF

abundance: -
d_gene: -
j_gene: TRBJ1-2
v_gene: TRBV2
CDR3nt: TGTGCCAGCAGTGAATCGGGGGGCTATGGCTACACCTTC
CDR3aa: CASSESGGYGYTF

abundance: -
d_gene: -
j_gene: TRBJ2-5
v_gene: TRBV7-9
CDR3nt: TGTGCCAGCAGCTCGACAGGTACCCAAGAGACCCAGTACTTC
CDR3aa: CASSSTGTQETQYF

abundance: once
d_gene: TRBD1
j_gene: TRBJ2-1
v_gene: TRBV10-3
CDR3nt: TGTGCCACCACAGGGGGAGATGAGCAGTTCTTC
CDR3aa: CATTGGDEQFF

abundance: -
d_gene: TRBD2
j_gene: TRBJ2-1
v_gene: TRBV11-3
CDR3nt: TGTGCCAGCAGCTTAAATACGGGGGGGGCCATGGGTGAGCAGTTCTTC
CDR3aa: CASSLNTGGAMGEQFF

abundance: -
d_gene: TRBD1
j_gene: TRBJ1-2
v_gene: TRBV19
CDR3nt: TGTGCCAGTAGTATACCCTGGGACAGAGACTATGGCTACACCTTC
CDR3aa: CASSIPWDRDYGYTF

abundance: -
d_gene: TRBD1
j_gene: TRBJ1-4
v_gene: TRBV19
CDR3nt: TGTGCCAGTAGTCCGAGACAGGGATCGCATGAAAAACTGTTTTTT
CDR3aa: CASSPRQGSHEKLFF

abundance: -
d_gene: TRBD2
j_gene: TRBJ2-1
v_gene: TRBV9
CDR3nt: TGTGCCAGCAGCGTAGAAAAGGGACTAGCGGGGTATAATGAGCAGTTCTTC
CDR3aa: CASSVEKGLAGYNEQFF

abundance: -
d_gene: TRBD2
j_gene: TRBJ2-7
v_gene: TRBV6-1
CDR3nt: TGTGCCAGCAGTGAAAGGACTAGCGGGAGGGGTTTGTACGAGCAGTACTTC
CDR3aa: CASSERTSGRGLYEQYF

abundance: once
d_gene: -
j_gene: TRBJ1-5
v_gene: TRBV6-5
CDR3nt: TGTGCCAGCAGCCTGAGGATTGGCAATCAGCCCCAGCATTTT
CDR3aa: CASSLRIGNQPQHF

abundance: few
d_gene: -
j_gene: TRBJ2-5
v_gene: TRBV2
CDR3nt: TGTGCCAGCAGTGAAGCGCTCCTAGCGTTGAAGACCCAGTACTTC
CDR3aa: CASSEALLALKTQYF

abundance: -
d_gene: -
j_gene: TRBJ1-4
v_gene: TRBV28
CDR3nt: TGTGCCAGCAGTTTAAATACAGGGCTGGAGGAAAAACTGTTTTTT
CDR3aa: CASSLNTGLEEKLFF

abundance: -
d_gene: TRBD1
j_gene: TRBJ2-2
v_gene: TRBV3-1/TRBV3-2
CDR3nt: TGTGCCAGCAGCCAAGTATTAACAGGGGGCACCGGGGAGCTGTTTTTT
CDR3aa: CASSQVLTGGTGELFF

abundance: -
d_gene: TRBD2
j_gene: TRBJ2-7
v_gene: TRBV19
CDR3nt: TGTGCCAGTAGTATACTAGCGGGGGGCTCCTACGAGCAGTACTTC
CDR3aa: CASSILAGGSYEQYF

abundance: -
d_gene: TRBD1
j_gene: TRBJ1-1
v_gene: TRBV5-4
CDR3nt: TGTGCCAGCAGAACGGGACAGGGCCCTGAAGCTTTCTTT
CDR3aa: CASRTGQGPEAFF

abundance: -
d_gene: -
j_gene: TRBJ2-7
v_gene: TRBV30
CDR3nt: TGTGCCTGGAGTGTAGCCAGGGCCAACGAGCAGTACTTC
CDR3aa: CAWSVARANEQYF

abundance: -
d_gene: -
j_gene: TRBJ1-5
v_gene: TRBV2
CDR3nt: TGTGCCAGCAGTGACAGATATAATAGCAATCAGCCCCAGCATTTT
CDR3aa: CASSDRYNSNQPQHF

abundance: -
d_gene: TRBD1
j_gene: TRBJ1-4
v_gene: TRBV24-1
CDR3nt: TGTGCCACCAGTGACCCTCGACAGGGTCAGGAAAAACTGTTTTTT
CDR3aa: CATSDPRQGQEKLFF

abundance: -
d_gene: -
j_gene: TRBJ2-7
v_gene: TRBV14
CDR3nt: TGTACTGACAGGCGCCGCTTCTACTACGAGCAGTACTTC
CDR3aa: CTDRRRFYYEQYF

abundance: -
d_gene: TRBD1
j_gene: TRBJ1-2
v_gene: TRBV6-2/TRBV6-3
CDR3nt: TGTGCCAGCAGTTACATCGGGGACAGAACCTCAAACTATGGCTACACCTTC
CDR3aa: CASSYIGDRTSNYGYTF

abundance: -
d_gene: TRBD1
j_gene: TRBJ1-2
v_gene: TRBV15
CDR3nt: TGTGCCACCAGCCCAGCCGGACCGGGACAGGGGGTCTATGGCTACACCTTC
CDR3aa: CATSPAGPGQGVYGYTF

abundance: -
d_gene: TRBD1
j_gene: TRBJ1-5
v_gene: TRBV19
CDR3nt: TGTGCCAGTAGTCGAAGCCCCGGACAGGGGTATCAGCCCCAGCATTTT
CDR3aa: CASSRSPGQGYQPQHF

abundance: few
d_gene: -
j_gene: TRBJ2-2
v_gene: TRBV30
CDR3nt: TGTGCCTGGAGTTGGTGGGGGCGAAGGATCGGGGAGCTGTTTTTT
CDR3aa: CAWSWWGRRIGELFF

abundance: few
d_gene: TRBD1
j_gene: TRBJ2-4
v_gene: TRBV29-1
CDR3nt: TGCAGCGTTGACCAGGGGGCGGACATTCAGTACTTC
CDR3aa: CSVDQGADIQYF

abundance: -
d_gene: TRBD1
j_gene: TRBJ1-1
v_gene: TRBV4-2
CDR3nt: TGTGCCAGCAGCCAAGGGACAGGGTTTGGTCGGGACACTGAAGCTTTCTTT
CDR3aa: CASSQGTGFGRDTEAFF

abundance: -
d_gene: -
j_gene: TRBJ2-5
v_gene: TRBV7-9
CDR3nt: TGTGCCAGCAGCTTAGCTCGGTCGGCGGGGTCCGGAGAGACCCAGTACTTC
CDR3aa: CASSLARSAGSGETQYF

abundance: -
d_gene: -
j_gene: TRBJ2-3
v_gene: TRBV19
CDR3nt: TGTGCCAGTAGTATAGGGACTTTCACAGATACGCAGTATTTT
CDR3aa: CASSIGTFTDTQYF

abundance: -
d_gene: TRBD1
j_gene: TRBJ1-2
v_gene: TRBV29-1
CDR3nt: TGCAGCGTTGGATTGAATCAGGGGGCTGGAGGCTACACCTTC
CDR3aa: CSVGLNQGAGGYTF

abundance: -
d_gene: TRBD2
j_gene: TRBJ2-3
v_gene: TRBV11-2
CDR3nt: TGTGCCAGCAGCCTACTAGCGGGGGGACTCACAGATACGCAGTATTTT
CDR3aa: CASSLLAGGLTDTQYF

abundance: -
d_gene: TRBD1
j_gene: TRBJ2-4
v_gene: TRBV5-1
CDR3nt: TGCGCCAGCAGCATACGCCGGGACAGGGGGCCCGGGGGAGCCAAAAACATTCAGTACTTC
CDR3aa: CASSIRRDRGPGGAKNIQYF

abundance: -
d_gene: -
j_gene: TRBJ1-5
v_gene: TRBV6-5
CDR3nt: TGTGCCAGCAGTTACGTCCGGGATAGCAATCAGCCCCAGCATTTT
CDR3aa: CASSYVRDSNQPQHF

abundance: -
d_gene: -
j_gene: TRBJ1-1
v_gene: TRBV2
CDR3nt: TGTGCCAGCAGGGGGATTACAGGAAACACTGAAGCTTTCTTT
CDR3aa: CASRGITGNTEAFF

abundance: -
d_gene: -
j_gene: TRBJ2-7
v_gene: TRBV28
CDR3nt: TGTGCCAGCCGGTTGGCTAGCGACTACGAGCAGTACTTC
CDR3aa: CASRLASDYEQYF

abundance: -
d_gene: TRBD1
j_gene: TRBJ2-3
v_gene: TRBV14
CDR3nt: TGTGCCAGCGGTCACAGGGGATCTGGGGCAGATACGCAGTATTTT
CDR3aa: CASGHRGSGADTQYF

abundance: -
d_gene: TRBD2
j_gene: TRBJ2-1
v_gene: TRBV30
CDR3nt: TGTGCCTGGCTGGGACTCCGGGACTCAAGGGAGGGTAATGAGCAGTTCTTC
CDR3aa: CAWLGLRDSREGNEQFF